Listed below are T cell receptor beta chains from one sample, sequenced in a study of shared clonotypes between healthy human individuals. Assay used: immunoSEQ multiplex PCR; TCRdb lists only in-frame clones, some missing. The table includes 450,000 or so clones, roughly three quarters detected once. Sequencing was done on a sample of PBMCs. Source of these receptors: a middle-aged woman in good health. Some clones in this sample may be carry-over from other donors' samples. Both conserved end residues are part of each CDR3. The D gene is left open where the match is weak. Clone size appears in some rows only: once, few, many, or a class for an expanded clone.

CDR3 DNA: TGTGCCAGCAGTTTAGTAGCGGGAATGACTGAGACCCAGTACTTC
CDR3 protein: CASSLVAGMTETQYF
D gene: TRBD2
J gene: TRBJ2-5
V gene: TRBV27
clone size: NA

CDR3 DNA: TGTGCCAGCTCGAGGGGAATGGCCTACGAGCAGTACTTC
CDR3 protein: CASSRGMAYEQYF
D gene: NA
J gene: TRBJ2-7
V gene: TRBV18
clone size: NA

CDR3 DNA: TGTGCCAGCAGCTTAGACTACACCTACGAGCAGTACTTC
CDR3 protein: CASSLDYTYEQYF
D gene: NA
J gene: TRBJ2-7
V gene: TRBV7-2
clone size: NA

CDR3 DNA: TGCAGTGCTACCCGGGACCCCGAGCAGTACTTC
CDR3 protein: CSATRDPEQYF
D gene: NA
J gene: TRBJ2-7
V gene: TRBV20-1
clone size: NA

CDR3 DNA: TGTGCCAGTAGTATTTGGACAGGGCGCTACAATGAGCAGTTCTTC
CDR3 protein: CASSIWTGRYNEQFF
D gene: TRBD1
J gene: TRBJ2-1
V gene: TRBV19
clone size: NA

CDR3 DNA: TGTGCCAGCAGCCTGGACAGTCGTGGGGTGGGGCCCCAGCATTTT
CDR3 protein: CASSLDSRGVGPQHF
D gene: NA
J gene: TRBJ1-5
V gene: TRBV27
clone size: NA

CDR3 DNA: TGTGCCAGCAGCTTAGGATCACCAGGGGCCACCGGGGAGCTGTTTTTT
CDR3 protein: CASSLGSPGATGELFF
D gene: NA
J gene: TRBJ2-2
V gene: TRBV7-3
clone size: NA

CDR3 DNA: TGTGCCAGCAGCGCGGGGCCTCGGGAGACCCAGTACTTC
CDR3 protein: CASSAGPRETQYF
D gene: NA
J gene: TRBJ2-5
V gene: TRBV7-1
clone size: NA

CDR3 DNA: TGTGCCAGCAGACCGAGTCCCAACGGGGAGCAGTTCTTC
CDR3 protein: CASRPSPNGEQFF
D gene: NA
J gene: TRBJ2-1
V gene: TRBV7-2
clone size: NA

CDR3 DNA: TGTGCCAGCAGCTTTAGCGGGACAAGCACAGATACGCAGTATTTT
CDR3 protein: CASSFSGTSTDTQYF
D gene: TRBD2
J gene: TRBJ2-3
V gene: TRBV7-2
clone size: NA

CDR3 DNA: TGTGCCAGCAGCTTAGACGCCAGGCGCTCTGGAAACACCATATATTTT
CDR3 protein: CASSLDARRSGNTIYF
D gene: NA
J gene: TRBJ1-3
V gene: TRBV7-8
clone size: NA

CDR3 DNA: TGTGCCAGCAGTTCCGGACAGTTCTCCTACGAGCAGTACTTC
CDR3 protein: CASSSGQFSYEQYF
D gene: NA
J gene: TRBJ2-7
V gene: TRBV7-8
clone size: NA

CDR3 DNA: TGTGCCAGCAGTGGGGGTACTGAGCAGTTCTTC
CDR3 protein: CASSGGTEQFF
D gene: NA
J gene: TRBJ2-1
V gene: TRBV6-4
clone size: few

CDR3 DNA: TGTGCCAGCAGTTTAGGAGGACAGGGGAGGGAGTTCTTC
CDR3 protein: CASSLGGQGREFF
D gene: TRBD1
J gene: TRBJ2-1
V gene: TRBV27
clone size: NA

CDR3 DNA: TGTGCCTGGAGTGATGGCACCCTGGGCTATGGCTACACCTTC
CDR3 protein: CAWSDGTLGYGYTF
D gene: NA
J gene: TRBJ1-2
V gene: TRBV30
clone size: NA

CDR3 DNA: TGTGCCAGTAGTATCTCTATGAACACTGAAGCTTTCTTT
CDR3 protein: CASSISMNTEAFF
D gene: NA
J gene: TRBJ1-1
V gene: TRBV19
clone size: NA

CDR3 DNA: TGTGCCGGCAGCTTGGCCGGAGACTCCTACGAGCAGTACTTC
CDR3 protein: CAGSLAGDSYEQYF
D gene: NA
J gene: TRBJ2-7
V gene: TRBV5-4
clone size: few

CDR3 DNA: TGTGCCACCAGCACATTCGGCACGCAGTATTTT
CDR3 protein: CATSTFGTQYF
D gene: NA
J gene: TRBJ2-3
V gene: TRBV15
clone size: NA

CDR3 DNA: TGTGCCAGCTCACCACGCCTGAACACTGAAGCTTTCTTT
CDR3 protein: CASSPRLNTEAFF
D gene: NA
J gene: TRBJ1-1
V gene: TRBV18
clone size: NA

CDR3 DNA: TGTGCCACCGAAACCGGGACTACGTCGGACAATGAGCAGTTCTTC
CDR3 protein: CATETGTTSDNEQFF
D gene: TRBD2
J gene: TRBJ2-1
V gene: TRBV15
clone size: once

CDR3 DNA: TGTGCCAGCAGTACCCACTCCTACAATGAGCAGTTCTTC
CDR3 protein: CASSTHSYNEQFF
D gene: NA
J gene: TRBJ2-1
V gene: TRBV6-5
clone size: NA

CDR3 DNA: TGTGCCAGCAATCTAGACACCTACGAGCAGTACTTC
CDR3 protein: CASNLDTYEQYF
D gene: NA
J gene: TRBJ2-7
V gene: TRBV7-2
clone size: NA

CDR3 DNA: TGTGCCAGCAGTTTCGGCCGCTTCAGCACAGATACGCAGTATTTT
CDR3 protein: CASSFGRFSTDTQYF
D gene: NA
J gene: TRBJ2-3
V gene: TRBV27
clone size: NA

CDR3 DNA: TGTGCCAGCGGACCCGAGCGCTATCAGCCCCAGCATTTT
CDR3 protein: CASGPERYQPQHF
D gene: NA
J gene: TRBJ1-5
V gene: TRBV2
clone size: NA

CDR3 DNA: TGTGCCAGCAGCTTAGCCCCCCACTCCAATGAGCAGTTCTTC
CDR3 protein: CASSLAPHSNEQFF
D gene: NA
J gene: TRBJ2-1
V gene: TRBV11-1
clone size: NA

CDR3 DNA: TGTGCCAGCAGTCTGGGCGGGAGGGCCTTAGATACGCAGTATTTT
CDR3 protein: CASSLGGRALDTQYF
D gene: TRBD2
J gene: TRBJ2-3
V gene: TRBV7-9
clone size: NA

CDR3 DNA: TGTGCCATCAGTCACGGCCGGGAAGCTTTCTTT
CDR3 protein: CAISHGREAFF
D gene: NA
J gene: TRBJ1-1
V gene: TRBV10-3
clone size: NA

CDR3 DNA: TGTGCCAGTAGTACCGGCTCTGGAAACACCATATATTTT
CDR3 protein: CASSTGSGNTIYF
D gene: NA
J gene: TRBJ1-3
V gene: TRBV19
clone size: NA

CDR3 DNA: TGCGCCAGCAGCACAGGGACAGGGGGCGCGAATGAGCAGTTCTTC
CDR3 protein: CASSTGTGGANEQFF
D gene: TRBD1
J gene: TRBJ2-1
V gene: TRBV5-1
clone size: NA

CDR3 DNA: TGTGCCAGCTCGCCCGGACTAGCGGGAGGAGGCGAGCAGTACTTC
CDR3 protein: CASSPGLAGGGEQYF
D gene: TRBD2
J gene: TRBJ2-7
V gene: TRBV18
clone size: NA

CDR3 DNA: TGCAGCGTCGGGACAGGGGGGAACACCGGGGAGCTGTTTTTT
CDR3 protein: CSVGTGGNTGELFF
D gene: TRBD1
J gene: TRBJ2-2
V gene: TRBV29-1
clone size: many

CDR3 DNA: TGCGCCAGCAGCTTCCTACCGCAGGGTCTGGAAGAGACCCAGTACTTC
CDR3 protein: CASSFLPQGLEETQYF
D gene: NA
J gene: TRBJ2-5
V gene: TRBV5-1
clone size: many

CDR3 DNA: TGTGCCACCGCCGGGGGCAGGGACTACGAGCAGTACTTC
CDR3 protein: CATAGGRDYEQYF
D gene: NA
J gene: TRBJ2-7
V gene: TRBV10-3
clone size: few

CDR3 DNA: TGTGCCAGCAGCGCAAACCGGGACAGTATTAGCTCTGGGGCCAACGTCCTGACTTTC
CDR3 protein: CASSANRDSISSGANVLTF
D gene: TRBD1
J gene: TRBJ2-6
V gene: TRBV9
clone size: NA

CDR3 DNA: TGCAGCGCCACCAGACTAGCGGGAGTCGTCTACGAGCAGTACTTC
CDR3 protein: CSATRLAGVVYEQYF
D gene: TRBD2
J gene: TRBJ2-7
V gene: TRBV29-1
clone size: NA

CDR3 DNA: TGTGCCAGCAGTCCTCCGGGACTAGCGGTTAGCACAGATACGCAGTATTTT
CDR3 protein: CASSPPGLAVSTDTQYF
D gene: TRBD2
J gene: TRBJ2-3
V gene: TRBV28
clone size: NA

CDR3 DNA: TGTGCCAGCAGCTTAGAACTGGGTTCTAATACAGATACGCAGTATTTT
CDR3 protein: CASSLELGSNTDTQYF
D gene: NA
J gene: TRBJ2-3
V gene: TRBV11-2
clone size: NA

CDR3 DNA: TGCAGCGTCGGGACAGGGGACACTGAAGCTTTCTTT
CDR3 protein: CSVGTGDTEAFF
D gene: TRBD1
J gene: TRBJ1-1
V gene: TRBV29-1
clone size: few

CDR3 DNA: TGTGCCAGCAGCCCCCGCGGCCTGACAGGGGGATTAACGGGGGAGCTGTTTTTT
CDR3 protein: CASSPRGLTGGLTGELFF
D gene: TRBD1
J gene: TRBJ2-2
V gene: TRBV7-9
clone size: NA

CDR3 DNA: TGTGCCAGCAGTTCGGGGCGGGAGACCGATACGCAGTATTTT
CDR3 protein: CASSSGRETDTQYF
D gene: TRBD2
J gene: TRBJ2-3
V gene: TRBV28
clone size: NA

CDR3 DNA: TGTGCCAGCAGTTTAGCGATGGGGGTTAACACTGAAGCTTTCTTT
CDR3 protein: CASSLAMGVNTEAFF
D gene: NA
J gene: TRBJ1-1
V gene: TRBV28
clone size: NA

CDR3 DNA: TGTGCCAGCAGCTCCCCGGGACGAACTGGGGCCAACGTCCTGACTTTC
CDR3 protein: CASSSPGRTGANVLTF
D gene: NA
J gene: TRBJ2-6
V gene: TRBV7-2
clone size: NA

CDR3 DNA: TGTGCCAGCAGTCGGGGGGGCAGCGGGGCCCTCTACGAGCAGTACTTC
CDR3 protein: CASSRGGSGALYEQYF
D gene: TRBD2
J gene: TRBJ2-7
V gene: TRBV7-2
clone size: NA

CDR3 DNA: TGTGCCAGCAGCCGCCGGGGGGTATATAATTCACCCCTCCACTTT
CDR3 protein: CASSRRGVYNSPLHF
D gene: NA
J gene: TRBJ1-6
V gene: TRBV6-6
clone size: NA

CDR3 DNA: TGTGCCTGGAGATTTCCGTGGACAGGCAGAGGGGTAACTGAAGCTTTCTTT
CDR3 protein: CAWRFPWTGRGVTEAFF
D gene: TRBD1
J gene: TRBJ1-1
V gene: TRBV30
clone size: NA